This T cell receptor (beta chain) was captured by sequencing in a study of blood T cell repertoires in COVID-19 (TCRdb year 2020). A note on the overall study: Collaborator samples came from the United States, Italy and Spain and covered acute and convalescent phases of COVID-19. The repertoires were made available in a free public database intended to serve as a resource for research on the immune response to SARS-CoV-2. Samples came from the ongoing ImmuneRACE study (first 160 participants) plus 1,254 subjects from 6 global collaborators. The prospective study material was composed of cDNA or gDNA derived from T cells, B-cell-depleted T cells, or PBMCs. Nearly every sample came with metadata listing a de-identified subject ID, COVID-19 status, age in years and sex. Where available, HLA class I and class II types were obtained from metadata supplied by the sample provider rather than from assay-based typing. Subjects who had been exposed to COVID-19, were actively infected with it, or had recovered from it provided the deeply sampled blood TCRbeta repertoires that made up the dataset. The study at large found these results: How much clinical and demographic metadata was included differed by source and by participant, and the metadata was provided uncurated.

One collaborating source in Seattle enrolled patients during active infection and followed them longitudinally through the course of disease. Collaborating institutions collected whole blood in K2EDTA tubes following their own protocols. Collaborator samples were shipped for TCRbeta analysis as frozen whole blood, isolated PBMCs, or DNA extracted from either sample type. The CDR1 and CDR2 encoded by the germline V gene are SGHRS and YFSETQ. The CDR3 starts with the cysteine, ends with the phenylalanine, and has 15 residues. The DNA shown is the 45-base CDR3, in frame from base 1. Clipping removes 0 bases from V and 4 bases from J, with 6 as the unmatched junction base count. Notes on this clone: What antigen it recognizes has not been identified. No per-base quality is available; no much larger clone lies one base away.

TCRbeta CDR3 regions were amplified from genomic DNA by means of the immunoSEQ Assay, a bias-controlled multiplex PCR. The published analysis was carried out like this. The number of nucleated cells in each sample was estimated by amplification of reference gene primers within the assay. To quantify the absolute abundance of each unique TCRbeta CDR3 rearrangement, sequence reads were collapsed and filtered. For each sample, productive Simpson clonality was calculated as the square root of Simpson's diversity index over productive rearrangements. TCRdb re-hosts the immuneACCESS table, in-frame sequences only. Its copies lack some clones; in the studies checked, an unresolved V gene accounts for under half of them, and the cause for the rest is not known. The V and J calls and clone size are taken from that table; D and trimming were inferred from the DNA. The sample table holds around 400,000 clones, of which approximately 89% were seen once. About 2.5% of the sample is in the top ten clones.

This sequence originates from an older woman with COVID-19, enrolled during active disease. Sequenced: peripheral blood. The chain is made from TRBV5-1 and TRBJ2-7; 8 central bases correspond to TRBD2. The nucleotide sequence reads as follows: TGCGCCAGCAGCTTGGGTCTTGGACTAGCATACGAGCAGTACTTC. Its translation is CASSLGLGLAYEQYF.